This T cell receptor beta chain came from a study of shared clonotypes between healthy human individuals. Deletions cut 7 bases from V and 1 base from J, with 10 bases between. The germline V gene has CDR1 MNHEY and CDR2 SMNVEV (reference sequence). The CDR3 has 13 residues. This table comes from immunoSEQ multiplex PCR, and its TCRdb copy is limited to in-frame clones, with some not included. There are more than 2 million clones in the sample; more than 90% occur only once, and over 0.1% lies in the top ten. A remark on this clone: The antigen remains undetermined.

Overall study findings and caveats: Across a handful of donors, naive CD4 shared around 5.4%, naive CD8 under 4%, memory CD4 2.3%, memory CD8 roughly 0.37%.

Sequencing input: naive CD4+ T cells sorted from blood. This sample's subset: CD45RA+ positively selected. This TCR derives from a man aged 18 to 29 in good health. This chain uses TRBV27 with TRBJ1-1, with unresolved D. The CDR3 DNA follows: TGTGCCAGCATTCAAATGGGGAACACTGAAGCTTTCTTT. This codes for CASIQMGNTEAFF.